This is a list of T cell receptor beta chains from one sample in a study of blood T cell repertoires in COVID-19. Here immunoSEQ multiplex PCR was the method, and the copy in TCRdb shows in-frame clones only, minus some. The sample holds 150,000 to 200,000 clones; roughly 80% are singletons and the top ten take approximately 2%. Sequencing was carried out using peripheral blood. The receptor set was obtained from an elderly woman with acute or convalescent COVID-19. The CDR3 runs from the conserved cysteine through the conserved F or W. The D gene is left open where the match is weak. Expanded clones get a size class; other rows say once, few or many, or leave the size out.

v_gene: TRBV7-2; len: 15; d_gene: NA; abundance: once; j_gene: TRBJ1-5; CDR3nt: TGTGCCAGCAGCTTGGGGCCCGCGCCGAATCAGCCCCAGCATTTT; CDR3aa: CASSLGPAPNQPQHF
v_gene: TRBV10-3; len: 15; d_gene: TRBD2; abundance: few; j_gene: TRBJ2-3; CDR3nt: TGTGCCATCGGAAGGCCTAGCGGGAGTGGAGATACGCAGTATTTT; CDR3aa: CAIGRPSGSGDTQYF
v_gene: TRBV10-3; len: 16; d_gene: NA; abundance: NA; j_gene: TRBJ2-5; CDR3nt: TGTGCCATCAGTCGAGGAGGCCGACAGGAACAAGAGACCCAGTACTTC; CDR3aa: CAISRGGRQEQETQYF
v_gene: TRBV29-1; len: 16; d_gene: NA; abundance: NA; j_gene: TRBJ1-3; CDR3nt: TGCAGCGCTGAACGTTCGGACACGGGCTCTGGAAACACCATATATTTT; CDR3aa: CSAERSDTGSGNTIYF
v_gene: TRBV7-2; len: 13; d_gene: NA; abundance: few; j_gene: TRBJ2-3; CDR3nt: TGTGCCAGCAACTCAGGACTCACAGATACGCAGTATTTT; CDR3aa: CASNSGLTDTQYF
v_gene: TRBV6-2/TRBV6-3; len: 17; d_gene: TRBD1; abundance: few; j_gene: TRBJ2-6; CDR3nt: TGTGCCAGCAGTCCCGGGACAGGGGAGTCTGGGGCCAACGTCCTGACTTTC; CDR3aa: CASSPGTGESGANVLTF
v_gene: TRBV12-3/TRBV12-4; len: 13; d_gene: NA; abundance: NA; j_gene: TRBJ1-1; CDR3nt: TGTGCCAGCAGTTTCCTATTGAACACTGAAGCTTTCTTT; CDR3aa: CASSFLLNTEAFF
v_gene: TRBV14; len: 11; d_gene: TRBD2; abundance: NA; j_gene: TRBJ2-1; CDR3nt: TGTGCCAGCAGCCTCGGGGGGAGGCCGTTCTTC; CDR3aa: CASSLGGRPFF
v_gene: TRBV6-5; len: 15; d_gene: NA; abundance: once; j_gene: TRBJ1-5; CDR3nt: TGTGCCAGCAGTCCTACAGCCCTCACCGATCAGCCCCAGCATTTT; CDR3aa: CASSPTALTDQPQHF
v_gene: TRBV19; len: 15; d_gene: TRBD2; abundance: NA; j_gene: TRBJ2-7; CDR3nt: TGTGCCAGTAGTTTAAGAAGCGGGAGCTCCTACGAGCAGTACTTC; CDR3aa: CASSLRSGSSYEQYF
v_gene: TRBV6-5; len: 14; d_gene: TRBD1; abundance: NA; j_gene: TRBJ2-1; CDR3nt: TGTGCCAGCACCTGGGACAGGGCCTACAATGAGCAGTTCTTC; CDR3aa: CASTWDRAYNEQFF
v_gene: TRBV6-5; len: 14; d_gene: NA; abundance: NA; j_gene: TRBJ1-1; CDR3nt: TGTGCCAGCAGTTACGAGGCGACGGTTACCGAAGCTTTCTTT; CDR3aa: CASSYEATVTEAFF
v_gene: TRBV7-2; len: 14; d_gene: NA; abundance: NA; j_gene: TRBJ1-1; CDR3nt: TGTGCCAGCAGCTCTGCGGGCGGGAACACTGAAGCTTTCTTT; CDR3aa: CASSSAGGNTEAFF
v_gene: TRBV28; len: 16; d_gene: NA; abundance: NA; j_gene: TRBJ2-5; CDR3nt: TGTGCCAGCAGCGCAGAGGGGGGGCAGGGTAGGGAGACCCAGTACTTC; CDR3aa: CASSAEGGQGRETQYF
v_gene: TRBV27; len: 15; d_gene: TRBD1; abundance: NA; j_gene: TRBJ1-1; CDR3nt: TGTGCCAGCAGTTACACAGGGGGCAGGGACACTGAAGCTTTCTTT; CDR3aa: CASSYTGGRDTEAFF
v_gene: TRBV27; len: 15; d_gene: TRBD1; abundance: NA; j_gene: TRBJ1-2; CDR3nt: TGTGCCAGCAGTTCCACCGGGACAGGGATGAAGGGCTACACCTTC; CDR3aa: CASSSTGTGMKGYTF
v_gene: TRBV10-3; len: 13; d_gene: NA; abundance: NA; j_gene: TRBJ1-3; CDR3nt: TGTGCCATCAGTCTTGGGCAGGGAAACACCATATATTTT; CDR3aa: CAISLGQGNTIYF
v_gene: TRBV7-8; len: 16; d_gene: TRBD1; abundance: NA; j_gene: TRBJ2-7; CDR3nt: TGTGCCAGCAGCTCTAGTCAGGACAGGGTAAGCTACGAGCAGTACTTC; CDR3aa: CASSSSQDRVSYEQYF
v_gene: TRBV7-6; len: 16; d_gene: TRBD2; abundance: NA; j_gene: TRBJ2-3; CDR3nt: TGTGCCAGCAGCTACGAGAGCGGGGGTAGCACAGATACGCAGTATTTT; CDR3aa: CASSYESGGSTDTQYF
v_gene: TRBV18; len: 17; d_gene: TRBD2; abundance: NA; j_gene: TRBJ2-7; CDR3nt: TGTGCCAGCTCTCTAGGACTAGCGGGAGGCTCTTCATACGAGCAGTACTTC; CDR3aa: CASSLGLAGGSSYEQYF
v_gene: TRBV5-5; len: 14; d_gene: TRBD2; abundance: NA; j_gene: TRBJ2-7; CDR3nt: TGTGCCAGCTCTGTGACTAGCGGGGCGGGGGAGCAGTACTTC; CDR3aa: CASSVTSGAGEQYF
v_gene: TRBV9; len: 15; d_gene: NA; abundance: NA; j_gene: TRBJ2-3; CDR3nt: TGTGCCAGCAGCGTTGGGGCTAGTTACACAGATACGCAGTATTTT; CDR3aa: CASSVGASYTDTQYF
v_gene: TRBV9; len: 15; d_gene: NA; abundance: NA; j_gene: TRBJ1-5; CDR3nt: TGTGCCAGCAGCGTAGGAGGAGATAGCAATCAGCCCCAGCATTTT; CDR3aa: CASSVGGDSNQPQHF
v_gene: TRBV7-3; len: 14; d_gene: NA; abundance: NA; j_gene: TRBJ1-1; CDR3nt: TGTGCCAGCAGCTTGAGCGCGGGGAGCACTGAAGCTTTCTTT; CDR3aa: CASSLSAGSTEAFF
v_gene: TRBV30; len: 13; d_gene: TRBD1; abundance: NA; j_gene: TRBJ2-5; CDR3nt: TGTGCCTGGGGGACAGGGAGTCGAGAGACCCAGTACTTC; CDR3aa: CAWGTGSRETQYF
v_gene: TRBV6-1; len: 15; d_gene: NA; abundance: NA; j_gene: TRBJ1-1; CDR3nt: TGTGCCAGCAGTGAGTACCACCAGGGGCCCACTGAAGCTTTCTTT; CDR3aa: CASSEYHQGPTEAFF
v_gene: TRBV5-1; len: 13; d_gene: NA; abundance: NA; j_gene: TRBJ2-1; CDR3nt: TGCGCCAGCAGCCGGGACATTTACAATGAGCAGTTCTTC; CDR3aa: CASSRDIYNEQFF
v_gene: TRBV6-5; len: 14; d_gene: TRBD2; abundance: NA; j_gene: TRBJ2-3; CDR3nt: TGTGCCAGCAGTTACGGCGGGAGCAGAGATACGCAGTATTTT; CDR3aa: CASSYGGSRDTQYF
v_gene: TRBV6-5; len: 15; d_gene: NA; abundance: NA; j_gene: TRBJ2-3; CDR3nt: TGTGCCAGCAGTTTAGCGCGAACTAGCACAGATACGCAGTATTTT; CDR3aa: CASSLARTSTDTQYF
v_gene: TRBV7-2; len: 15; d_gene: NA; abundance: NA; j_gene: TRBJ1-4; CDR3nt: TGTGCCAGCAGCCCCTCCGTTGCAACTAATGAAAAACTGTTTTTT; CDR3aa: CASSPSVATNEKLFF
v_gene: TRBV21-1; len: 17; d_gene: NA; abundance: NA; j_gene: TRBJ1-4; CDR3nt: TGTGCCAGCAGCAAGGGGAATGCGGGGCGGGGAGAAGAAAAACTGTTTTTT; CDR3aa: CASSKGNAGRGEEKLFF
v_gene: TRBV11-2; len: 13; d_gene: NA; abundance: NA; j_gene: TRBJ2-3; CDR3nt: TGTGCCAGCAGCTGGGAGTATTCAGATACGCAGTATTTT; CDR3aa: CASSWEYSDTQYF
v_gene: TRBV21-1; len: 13; d_gene: NA; abundance: NA; j_gene: TRBJ2-3; CDR3nt: TGTGCCAGCAGCAAAGGGCCCTCGGATACGCAGTATTTT; CDR3aa: CASSKGPSDTQYF
v_gene: TRBV7-2; len: 16; d_gene: NA; abundance: NA; j_gene: TRBJ1-4; CDR3nt: TGTGCCAGCAGTGCCGGGGAGGCCCCAACTAATGAAAAACTGTTTTTT; CDR3aa: CASSAGEAPTNEKLFF
v_gene: TRBV7-2; len: 15; d_gene: NA; abundance: NA; j_gene: TRBJ2-2; CDR3nt: TGTGCCAGCAGCGACAGGAGTGCGAACACCGGGGAGCTGTTTTTT; CDR3aa: CASSDRSANTGELFF
v_gene: TRBV5-8; len: 15; d_gene: NA; abundance: NA; j_gene: TRBJ1-5; CDR3nt: TGTGCCAGCAGCCTGAGAGTGAATAGCAATCAGCCCCAGCATTTT; CDR3aa: CASSLRVNSNQPQHF
v_gene: TRBV19; len: 14; d_gene: NA; abundance: NA; j_gene: TRBJ2-3; CDR3nt: TGTGCCAGTAGGGACGGACAGCACGGAGGTACGCAGTATTTT; CDR3aa: CASRDGQHGGTQYF
v_gene: TRBV18; len: 16; d_gene: NA; abundance: NA; j_gene: TRBJ2-6; CDR3nt: TGTGCCAGCTCAGGAGGATCTAGCTCTGGGGCCAACGTCCTGACTTTC; CDR3aa: CASSGGSSSGANVLTF
v_gene: TRBV28; len: 13; d_gene: TRBD1; abundance: few; j_gene: TRBJ2-2; CDR3nt: TGTGCCAGTTTTATACAGGGGACCGGGGAGCTGTTTTTT; CDR3aa: CASFIQGTGELFF
v_gene: TRBV7-9; len: 19; d_gene: TRBD2; abundance: NA; j_gene: TRBJ2-6; CDR3nt: TGTGCCAGCAGCCTAGGGACTAGCGGGAGGGCCTCTGGGGCCAACGTCCTGACTTTC; CDR3aa: CASSLGTSGRASGANVLTF
v_gene: TRBV20-1; len: 15; d_gene: TRBD2; abundance: NA; j_gene: TRBJ2-1; CDR3nt: TGCAGTGCTAGTAAGCGTCTAGCGGGATACAATGAGCAGTTCTTC; CDR3aa: CSASKRLAGYNEQFF
v_gene: TRBV5-1; len: 14; d_gene: NA; abundance: NA; j_gene: TRBJ2-5; CDR3nt: TGCGCCAGCAGTCTCGGGGGTTTCCAAGAGACCCAGTACTTC; CDR3aa: CASSLGGFQETQYF